This T cell receptor beta chain was captured in a study of TIL therapy for anti-PD-1-resistant metastatic lung cancer. Study overall: Tumors carried a median roughly 1.5 non-synonymous mutations per megabase.

Broader study findings: TIL clonotype persistence in blood showed no apparent association with response.

As concerns this clone: The antigen is unknown.

Germline values: CDR1 ENHRY, CDR2 SYGVKD. Trimming removed 8 bases at V and 7 bases at J, with 18 bases between. The CDR3 consists of 13 residues. The time point denotes: pre-treatment sample, taken before nivolumab and TIL therapy. The immunoSEQ assay was v3. Each library reached roughly 1.9 million read pairs, or about 5-6 million at deep level. This table comes from immunoSEQ multiplex PCR, and its TCRdb copy is limited to in-frame clones, with some not included. The sample includes under 70,000 clones, about nine tenths of them seen just once. This specimen consisted of blood, obtained at baseline. V and J are TRBV10-3 and TRBJ2-7; D perhaps matches TRBD2 (5 bases). This TCR came from a person between 25 and 79 years old with non-small cell lung cancer. This chain's CDR3 is CAILDTGNGEQYF. CDR3 DNA sequence: TGTGCCATCCTTGACACCGGGAACGGTGAGCAGTACTTC.